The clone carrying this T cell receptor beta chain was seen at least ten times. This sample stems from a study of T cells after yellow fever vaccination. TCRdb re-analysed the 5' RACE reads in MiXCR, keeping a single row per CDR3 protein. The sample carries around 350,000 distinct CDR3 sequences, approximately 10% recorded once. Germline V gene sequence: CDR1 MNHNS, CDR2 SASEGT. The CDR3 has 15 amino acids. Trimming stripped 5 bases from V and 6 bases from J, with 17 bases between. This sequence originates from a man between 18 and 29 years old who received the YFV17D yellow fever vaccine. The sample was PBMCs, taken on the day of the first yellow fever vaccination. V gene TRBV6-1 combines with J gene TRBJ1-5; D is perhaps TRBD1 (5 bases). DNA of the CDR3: TGTGCCAGCAGTCCGGGGCTCCCCCAAGGTCAGCCCCAGCATTTT. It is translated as CASSPGLPQGQPQHF.